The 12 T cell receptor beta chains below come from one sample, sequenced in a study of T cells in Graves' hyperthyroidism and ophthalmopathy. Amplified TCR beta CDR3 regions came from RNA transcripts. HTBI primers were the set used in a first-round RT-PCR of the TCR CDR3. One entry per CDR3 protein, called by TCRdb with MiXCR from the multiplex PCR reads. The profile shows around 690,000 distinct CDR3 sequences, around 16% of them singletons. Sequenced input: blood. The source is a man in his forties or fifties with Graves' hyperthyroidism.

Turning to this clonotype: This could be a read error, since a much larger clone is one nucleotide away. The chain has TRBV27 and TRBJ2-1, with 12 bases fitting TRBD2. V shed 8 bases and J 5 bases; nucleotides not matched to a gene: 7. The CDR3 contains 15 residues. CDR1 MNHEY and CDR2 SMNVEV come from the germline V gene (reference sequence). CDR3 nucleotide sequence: TGTGCCAGCGGACCGACTAGCGGGGGAAACAATGAGCAGTTCTTC. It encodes CASGPTSGGNNEQFF.

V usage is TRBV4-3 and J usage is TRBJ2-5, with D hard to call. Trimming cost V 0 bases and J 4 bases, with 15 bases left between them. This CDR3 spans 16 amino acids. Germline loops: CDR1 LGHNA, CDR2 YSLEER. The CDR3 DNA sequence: TGCGCCAGCAGCCAAGATCATTCCTCGTGGGGAGAGACCCAGTACTTC. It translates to CASSQDHSSWGETQYF.

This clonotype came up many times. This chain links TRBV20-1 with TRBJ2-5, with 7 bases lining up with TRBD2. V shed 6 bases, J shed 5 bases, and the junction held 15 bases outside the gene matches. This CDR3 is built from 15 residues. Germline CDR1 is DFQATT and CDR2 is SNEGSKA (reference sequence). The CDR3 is CSAQQLATKGETQYF. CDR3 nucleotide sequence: TGCAGTGCCCAGCAACTAGCGACAAAAGGGGAGACCCAGTACTTC.

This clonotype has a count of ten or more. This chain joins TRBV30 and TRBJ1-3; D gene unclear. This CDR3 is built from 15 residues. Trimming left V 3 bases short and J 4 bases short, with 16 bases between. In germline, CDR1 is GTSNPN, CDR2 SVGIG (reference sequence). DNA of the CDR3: TGTGCCTGGAGGGCTCAAACTTCATCCGGAAACACCATATATTTT. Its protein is CAWRAQTSSGNTIYF.

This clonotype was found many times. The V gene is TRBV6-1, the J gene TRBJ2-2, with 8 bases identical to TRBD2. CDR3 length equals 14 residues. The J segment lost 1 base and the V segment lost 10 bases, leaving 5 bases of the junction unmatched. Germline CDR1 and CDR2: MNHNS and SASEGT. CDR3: CATNSGVNTGELFF. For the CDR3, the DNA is TGTGCCACCAATAGCGGGGTGAACACCGGGGAGCTGTTTTTT.

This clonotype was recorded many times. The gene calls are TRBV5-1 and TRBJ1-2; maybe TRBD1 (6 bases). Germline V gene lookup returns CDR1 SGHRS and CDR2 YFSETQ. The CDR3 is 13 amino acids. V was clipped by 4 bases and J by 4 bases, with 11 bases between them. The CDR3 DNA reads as TGCGCCAGCAGCGGGGGGCTCGGCTATGGCTACACCTTC. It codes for CASSGGLGYGYTF.

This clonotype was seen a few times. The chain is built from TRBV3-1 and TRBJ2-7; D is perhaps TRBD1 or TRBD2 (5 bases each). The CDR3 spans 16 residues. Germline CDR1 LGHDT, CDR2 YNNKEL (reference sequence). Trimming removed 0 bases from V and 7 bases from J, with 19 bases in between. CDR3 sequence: CASSQDWGTDMREQYF. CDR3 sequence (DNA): TGTGCCAGCAGCCAAGATTGGGGGACGGACATGAGGGAGCAGTACTTC.

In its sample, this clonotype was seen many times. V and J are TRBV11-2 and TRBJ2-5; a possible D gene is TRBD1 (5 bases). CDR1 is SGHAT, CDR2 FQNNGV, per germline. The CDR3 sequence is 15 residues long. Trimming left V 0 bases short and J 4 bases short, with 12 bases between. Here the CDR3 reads CASSLDKGTGETQYF. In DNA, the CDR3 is TGTGCCAGCAGCTTAGATAAAGGAACAGGAGAGACCCAGTACTTC.

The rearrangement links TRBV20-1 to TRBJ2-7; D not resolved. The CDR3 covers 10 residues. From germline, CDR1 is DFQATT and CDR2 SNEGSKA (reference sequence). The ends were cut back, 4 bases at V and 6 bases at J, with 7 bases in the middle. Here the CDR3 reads CSAMFGEQYF. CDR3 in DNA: TGCAGTGCTATGTTTGGCGAGCAGTACTTC.

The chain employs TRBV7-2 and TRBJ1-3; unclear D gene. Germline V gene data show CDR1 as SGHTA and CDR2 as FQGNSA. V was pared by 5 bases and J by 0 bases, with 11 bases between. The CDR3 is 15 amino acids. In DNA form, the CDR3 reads TGTGCCAGCAGCCTAAATAACTTCTCTGGAAACACCATATATTTT. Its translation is CASSLNNFSGNTIYF.

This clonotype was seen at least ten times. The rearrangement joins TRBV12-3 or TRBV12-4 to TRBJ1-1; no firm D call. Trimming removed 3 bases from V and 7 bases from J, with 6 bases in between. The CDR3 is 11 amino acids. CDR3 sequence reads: CASSFASEAFF. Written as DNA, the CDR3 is TGTGCCAGCAGTTTTGCCAGTGAAGCTTTCTTT.

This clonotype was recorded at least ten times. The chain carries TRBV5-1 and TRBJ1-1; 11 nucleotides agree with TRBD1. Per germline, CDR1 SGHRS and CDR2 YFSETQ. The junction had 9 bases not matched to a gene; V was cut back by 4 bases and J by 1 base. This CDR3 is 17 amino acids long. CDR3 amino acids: CASSTSGTGGTNTEAFF. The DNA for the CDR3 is TGCGCCAGCAGCACCTCCGGGACAGGGGGTACGAACACTGAAGCTTTCTTT. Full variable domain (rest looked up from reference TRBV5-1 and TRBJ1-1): KAGVTQTPRYLIKTRGQQVTLSCSPISGHRSVSWYQQTPGQGLQFLFEYFSETQRNKGNFPGRFSGRQFSNSRSEMNVSTLELGDSALYLCASSTSGTGGTNTEAFFGQGTRLTVV.